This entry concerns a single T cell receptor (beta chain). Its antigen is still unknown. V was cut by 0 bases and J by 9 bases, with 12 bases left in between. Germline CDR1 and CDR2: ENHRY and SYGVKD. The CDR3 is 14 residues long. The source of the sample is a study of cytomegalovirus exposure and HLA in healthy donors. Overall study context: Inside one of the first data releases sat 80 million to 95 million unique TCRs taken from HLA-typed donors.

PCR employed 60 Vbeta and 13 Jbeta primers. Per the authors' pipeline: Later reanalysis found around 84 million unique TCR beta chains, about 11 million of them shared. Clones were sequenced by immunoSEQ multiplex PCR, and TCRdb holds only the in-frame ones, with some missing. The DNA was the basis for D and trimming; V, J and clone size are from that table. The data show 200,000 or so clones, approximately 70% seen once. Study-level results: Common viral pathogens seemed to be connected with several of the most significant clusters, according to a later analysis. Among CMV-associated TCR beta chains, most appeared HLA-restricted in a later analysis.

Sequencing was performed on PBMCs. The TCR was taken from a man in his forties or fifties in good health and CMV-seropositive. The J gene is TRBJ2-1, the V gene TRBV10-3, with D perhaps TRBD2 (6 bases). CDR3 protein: CAISESGGLGEQFF. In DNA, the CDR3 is TGTGCCATCAGTGAGTCTGGAGGGCTCGGTGAGCAGTTCTTC.